A selection of T cell receptor beta chains follows, all from one sample in a study of Graves' ophthalmopathy and Graves' hyperthyroidism. TCRdb reanalysed the multiplex PCR reads using MiXCR and keeps one entry per CDR3 protein. The sample includes 600,000 to 700,000 distinct CDR3 sequences, about 38% of them seen just once. Sequenced material: peripheral blood. The receptors were gathered from an adult man with Graves' ophthalmopathy. Both conserved end residues are part of each CDR3. D genes are given only for firm matches.

J gene: TRBJ1-3; D gene: TRBD1; V gene: TRBV20-1; CDR3 protein: CSDRTGGSGNTIYF
J gene: TRBJ2-1; D gene: TRBD2; V gene: TRBV29-1; CDR3 protein: CSVGQFLAGNEQFF
J gene: TRBJ1-1; D gene: TRBD1; V gene: TRBV20-1; CDR3 protein: CSARDYRGNTEAFF
J gene: TRBJ1-4; D gene: NA; V gene: TRBV11-2; CDR3 protein: CASSQGDGGKLFF
J gene: TRBJ2-2; D gene: NA; V gene: TRBV12-3/TRBV12-4; CDR3 protein: CASTDRGAGGELFF
J gene: TRBJ1-2; D gene: NA; V gene: TRBV2; CDR3 protein: CASSEIWDYGYTF
J gene: TRBJ1-4; D gene: TRBD1; V gene: TRBV7-2; CDR3 protein: CASSRDRGDEKLFF
J gene: TRBJ1-5; D gene: NA; V gene: TRBV4-3; CDR3 protein: CASSQWETQPQHF
J gene: TRBJ2-5; D gene: NA; V gene: TRBV10-3; CDR3 protein: CAISESRVETQYF
J gene: TRBJ1-2; D gene: NA; V gene: TRBV7-9; CDR3 protein: CASSHTDYGYTF
J gene: TRBJ2-5; D gene: NA; V gene: TRBV5-8; CDR3 protein: CASRRQDQETQYF
J gene: TRBJ1-5; D gene: TRBD1; V gene: TRBV7-8; CDR3 protein: CASSPETGDNQPQHF
J gene: TRBJ1-5; D gene: NA; V gene: TRBV10-3; CDR3 protein: CAISEGLAGGQQTQHF
J gene: TRBJ2-7; D gene: NA; V gene: TRBV4-1; CDR3 protein: CASSQVRGPDEQYF
J gene: TRBJ2-5; D gene: TRBD2; V gene: TRBV4-2; CDR3 protein: CASSPPGGGETQYF
J gene: TRBJ2-5; D gene: NA; V gene: TRBV4-1; CDR3 protein: CASSPRAGGALETQYF
J gene: TRBJ1-1; D gene: NA; V gene: TRBV2; CDR3 protein: CASNPPSDTEAFF
J gene: TRBJ1-4; D gene: NA; V gene: TRBV7-2; CDR3 protein: CASSLVDFRTAVATNEKLFF
J gene: TRBJ2-7; D gene: NA; V gene: TRBV19; CDR3 protein: CASSVAARSYEQYF
J gene: TRBJ1-2; D gene: TRBD1; V gene: TRBV6-1; CDR3 protein: CASGGQGAGGYTF
J gene: TRBJ1-2; D gene: NA; V gene: TRBV6-6; CDR3 protein: CASSIQSGTNYGYTF
J gene: TRBJ1-4; D gene: TRBD1; V gene: TRBV9; CDR3 protein: CASSGPNRGQTNEKLFF
J gene: TRBJ2-5; D gene: TRBD1; V gene: TRBV5-1; CDR3 protein: CASSPTGAYETQYF
J gene: TRBJ1-4; D gene: NA; V gene: TRBV11-2; CDR3 protein: CASSPPQGLNEKLFF
J gene: TRBJ1-6; D gene: NA; V gene: TRBV10-3; CDR3 protein: CAISEATGSWDSPLHF
J gene: TRBJ1-6; D gene: TRBD1; V gene: TRBV25-1; CDR3 protein: CALQRDRNSPLHF
J gene: TRBJ2-7; D gene: NA; V gene: TRBV25-1; CDR3 protein: CATAREFGEQYF
J gene: TRBJ1-5; D gene: NA; V gene: TRBV5-1; CDR3 protein: CASSRDLQGQPQHF
J gene: TRBJ2-7; D gene: NA; V gene: TRBV7-3; CDR3 protein: CASSAQLLYQGRPGGNYEQYF
J gene: TRBJ1-6; D gene: NA; V gene: TRBV25-1; CDR3 protein: CASLADSPLHF
J gene: TRBJ2-7; D gene: NA; V gene: TRBV7-9; CDR3 protein: CASSPRRDLLYEQYF
J gene: TRBJ2-7; D gene: NA; V gene: TRBV19; CDR3 protein: CASSMGGALWEQYF
J gene: TRBJ1-1; D gene: NA; V gene: TRBV27; CDR3 protein: CASSSESTEAFF
J gene: TRBJ2-6; D gene: NA; V gene: TRBV5-1; CDR3 protein: CASRTEPGSNVLTF
J gene: TRBJ2-7; D gene: TRBD2; V gene: TRBV20-1; CDR3 protein: CSASGLAGGPRVEQYF
J gene: TRBJ1-1; D gene: NA; V gene: TRBV5-1; CDR3 protein: CASSYARGETEAFF
J gene: TRBJ1-5; D gene: NA; V gene: TRBV27; CDR3 protein: CASSQNRAQPQHF
J gene: TRBJ1-5; D gene: NA; V gene: TRBV12-3/TRBV12-4; CDR3 protein: CASSLRAGMNQPQHF
J gene: TRBJ2-5; D gene: NA; V gene: TRBV11-1; CDR3 protein: CASSIRQAGYNETQYF
J gene: TRBJ2-6; D gene: TRBD1; V gene: TRBV12-3/TRBV12-4; CDR3 protein: CASSHILWTGHASSGANVLTF